A selection of T cell receptor beta chains follows, all from one sample in a study of shared clonotypes between healthy human individuals. Assay used: immunoSEQ multiplex PCR; TCRdb lists only in-frame clones, some missing. Counted here are about 1.1 million clones, about 72% occurring once; the ten biggest clones make up about 0.94%. The material sequenced was memory CD4+ T cells from PBMCs. These TCRs come from a man younger than 35 in good health. Some clones in this sample may be carry-over from other donors' samples. The CDR3 runs from the conserved cysteine through the conserved F or W. Fields, in order: V gene, D gene, J gene, clone size, CDR3 protein. D genes are given only for firm matches. Clone size is shown for a subset of rows, as once, few, many or a class of expanded clone.

>TRBV9|-|TRBJ1-2|-
CASSVAGDPPSGYTF
>TRBV7-9|-|TRBJ1-1|-
CASSLTSGVPEAFF
>TRBV7-2|-|TRBJ2-1|few
CASSLAQYNEQFF
>TRBV5-1|-|TRBJ1-5|-
CASSTSGPGHGQPQHF
>TRBV4-3|-|TRBJ1-3|-
CASSLVPGGEGNTIYF
>TRBV19|TRBD2|TRBJ2-1|-
CASTSVGLAGANEQFF
>TRBV6-5|-|TRBJ2-1|-
CASSGTPHNEQFF
>TRBV6-4|TRBD2|TRBJ2-2|-
CASSEESGNTGELFF
>TRBV7-3|TRBD2|TRBJ2-3|-
CASSLQERLAGGLRSQITQYF
>TRBV12-5|-|TRBJ2-3|once
CASGRRDTQYF
>TRBV27|-|TRBJ2-7|few
CASSRGELYEQYF
>TRBV6-6|-|TRBJ1-1|-
CASSSNRETEAFF
>TRBV25-1|-|TRBJ2-7|-
CASSPQGGGRVAREQYF
>TRBV28|-|TRBJ2-7|-
CASSWGEGEQYF
>TRBV5-1|TRBD1|TRBJ2-7|-
CASSLGQGFNEQYF
>TRBV28|-|TRBJ1-5|-
CASNRRISNQPQHF
>TRBV28|-|TRBJ1-2|-
CASSLQSANYGYTF
>TRBV4-2|-|TRBJ1-3|-
CASSQEHRRGYTIYF
>TRBV7-9|TRBD2|TRBJ2-3|-
CASSLEAGGITDTQYF
>TRBV6-6|TRBD1|TRBJ1-5|-
CASSGRTGGGGQPQHF
>TRBV7-2|-|TRBJ1-2|-
CASRRQEFMGYTF
>TRBV29-1|-|TRBJ2-5|-
CSVAERQETQYF
>TRBV28|-|TRBJ1-2|-
CASSTQGTPNYGYTF
>TRBV19|TRBD2|TRBJ2-7|-
CASSSLGGYEQYF
>TRBV5-1|TRBD2|TRBJ2-3|-
CASRDSGRNTDTQYF
>TRBV6-1|-|TRBJ2-3|-
CASSEVNVPDTQYF
>TRBV7-8|-|TRBJ1-2|few
CASSPTGGRSYGYTF
>TRBV29-1|TRBD1|TRBJ1-1|-
CSSSRGRGAFF